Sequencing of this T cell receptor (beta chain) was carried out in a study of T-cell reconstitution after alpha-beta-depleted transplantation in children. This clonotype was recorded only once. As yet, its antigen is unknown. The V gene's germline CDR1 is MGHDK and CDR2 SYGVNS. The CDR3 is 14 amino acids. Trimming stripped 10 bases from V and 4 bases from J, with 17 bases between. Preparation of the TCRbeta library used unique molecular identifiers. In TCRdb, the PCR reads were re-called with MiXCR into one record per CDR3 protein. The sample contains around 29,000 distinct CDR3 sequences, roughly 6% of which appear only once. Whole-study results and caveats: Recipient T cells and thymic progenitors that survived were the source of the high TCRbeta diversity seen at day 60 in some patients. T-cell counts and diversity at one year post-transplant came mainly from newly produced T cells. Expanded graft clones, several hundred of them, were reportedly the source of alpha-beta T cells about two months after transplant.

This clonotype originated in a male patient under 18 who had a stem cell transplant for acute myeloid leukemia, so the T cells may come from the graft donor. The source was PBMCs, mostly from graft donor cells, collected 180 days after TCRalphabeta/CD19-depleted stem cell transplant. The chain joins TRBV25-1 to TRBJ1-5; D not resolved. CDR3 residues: CAMGGGRANQPQHF. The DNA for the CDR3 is TGTGCCATGGGCGGCGGACGAGCTAATCAGCCCCAGCATTTT.